This T cell receptor beta chain was identified in a study of neurological immune-mediated disorders. There are many counts of this clonotype. Its target is unknown. cDNA was made by 5'RACE with 10-nucleotide random UMIs. Via MiXCR, TCRdb re-called the 5' RACE reads, giving one row per CDR3 protein. The sample includes roughly 45,000 distinct CDR3 sequences, about 12% seen only once; the top ten take 4.5%. Study conclusions and caveats: Multiple sclerosis patients had less TCR clonal expansion than even healthy controls, unlike HTLV-1-associated myelopathy.

The time point: longitudinal time-point 2. Libraries used 2 million unsorted PBMCs kept frozen in RNAlater. The CDR3 covers 15 residues. Per germline, CDR1 MNHEY and CDR2 SMNVEV (reference sequence). Deletions cut 7 bases from V and 2 bases from J, with 18 bases between. The sequenced material came from PBMCs. The sequence was collected from a male donor with HTLV-1-associated myelopathy (HAM/TSP). The V call is TRBV27, the J call TRBJ2-7; D remains ambiguous. The CDR3 DNA reads TGTGCCAGCATACTGTCTGGGGTACCGACCTACGAGCAGTACTTC. Translation: CASILSGVPTYEQYF.